The TCR beta chain under discussion was sequenced for a study of T cell responses to AZD1222 COVID-19 vaccine. This clone was seen once. The V gene lost 7 bases and the J gene lost 2 bases, with 3 bases spanning the gap. CDR1 is SGHAT and CDR2 is FQDESV in the germline V gene (reference sequence). The CDR3 contains 12 residues. Profiling relied on immunoSEQ multiplex PCR, and the TCRdb table lists in-frame clones only, not all of them. The profile covers about 260,000 clones, with over 85% appearing a single time and around 0.57% taken by the ten largest. Source: peripheral blood, taken on day 0 of AZD1222 vaccination. The origin of this receptor is an adult in good health. The V gene is TRBV11-1, the J gene TRBJ2-6; no clear D gene. Written as DNA, the CDR3 is TGTGCCAGCACTCCTGGGGCCAACGTCCTGACTTTC. Encoded protein: CASTPGANVLTF.